This T cell receptor (beta chain) was captured in a study of cytomegalovirus exposure and HLA in healthy donors. The junction had 2 bases not matched to a gene; V was cut back by 3 bases and J by 0 bases. The CDR3 has 15 residues. CDR1 PRHDT and CDR2 FYEKMQ come from the germline V gene (reference sequence). Data came from immunoSEQ multiplex PCR; TCRdb stores just in-frame clones and leaves some out. This sample yields about 120,000 clones, of which approximately 89% are seen a single time; 0.95% to 1.5% belongs to the top ten. Study-level findings and limits: Three CMV-associated chains proved CMV antigen-specific in vitro.

Comments on this clone: What it binds is not known.

Sequenced input: PBMCs. This sequence joins TRBV13 and TRBJ2-7; 10 nucleotides match TRBD2. This sequence was found in a woman between 18 and 29 years old in good health and CMV-seronegative. In nucleotides, the CDR3 is TGTGCCAGCAGCTTCAAGCGGGGGGGCTCCTACGAGCAGTACTTC. Translation: CASSFKRGGSYEQYF.